This TCR beta chain derives from a study of blood T cell repertoires in COVID-19. As for the study in general: In each case, the material was cDNA or gDNA derived from T cells, B-cell-depleted T cells, or PBMCs.

Germline CDR1 and CDR2: LGHDT and YNNKEL (reference sequence). Trimming cost V 2 bases and J 6 bases, with 8 bases left between them. There are 12 residues in the CDR3. The assay was immunoSEQ multiplex PCR, and TCRdb's table has in-frame clones only and misses some. The sample lists 150,000 or so clones; around 85% were seen once. The origin of this receptor is a man between 60 and 70 years old with COVID-19, enrolled during active disease. The sequenced sample consisted of peripheral blood. J is TRBJ2-7 and V is TRBV3-1 (or the pseudogene TRBV3-2); possible D gene TRBD1, 5 bases. Here the CDR3 reads CASSQTTAEQYF. In nucleotides, the CDR3 is TGTGCCAGCAGCCAAACGACAGCCGAGCAGTACTTC.